Listed below are T cell receptor beta chains from one sample, sequenced in a study of patients and donors after allogeneic stem cell transplantation. TCRdb re-called the RT-PCR reads with MiXCR, one entry per CDR3 protein. The data contain 800,000 to 1,000,000 distinct CDR3 sequences, under 20% of them seen just once; the ten biggest clones take up 5% to 7.5%. Sequencing was performed on blood, either unsorted or a sorted T cell fraction (not recorded which). These receptors came from a human donor who was either an allogeneic HSCT recipient or a stem cell or donor lymphocyte infusion donor (not recorded which). It is not recorded whose cells these are; they may come from a transplant donor. Each CDR3 is given with its conserved first and last residue.

V,J,length,CDR3
TRBV12-3/TRBV12-4,TRBJ2-1,15,CASSPPRGAYNEQFF
TRBV29-1,TRBJ2-5,12,CSATGGPETQYF
TRBV20-1,TRBJ2-2,17,CSASRSGTAMNTGELFF
TRBV12-3/TRBV12-4,TRBJ1-5,15,CASRRTGSANQPQHF
TRBV15,TRBJ2-5,14,CATSRGTGQETQYF
TRBV12-3/TRBV12-4,TRBJ2-1,14,CASSLGHKGDGEFF
TRBV6-1,TRBJ1-2,9,CATLPRSTF
TRBV13,TRBJ2-7,14,CASSMTGLSYEQYF
TRBV24-1,TRBJ2-5,13,CATSDLGKETQYF
TRBV10-3,TRBJ1-2,14,CAISEGQTNYGYTF
TRBV5-6,TRBJ2-3,14,CASSPPFPTDTQYF
TRBV6-2/TRBV6-3,TRBJ2-7,15,CASSKTGLAYYEQYF
TRBV29-1,TRBJ1-1,12,CSGRQGNTEAFF
TRBV20-1,TRBJ1-5,13,CSARPLRSQPQHF
TRBV2,TRBJ2-2,15,CASSERGYRPGELFF
TRBV20-1,TRBJ1-3,18,CSARELGGGLSSGNTIYF
TRBV10-3,TRBJ2-5,14,CAISRGLDSETQYF
TRBV12-3/TRBV12-4,TRBJ1-2,12,CASSSRDRYYTF
TRBV12-3/TRBV12-4,TRBJ2-7,13,CASSFDRGGEQYF
TRBV5-1,TRBJ1-2,18,CASSLAGKGAYYDYGYTF
TRBV7-9,TRBJ1-2,15,CASSKRGLKEDGYTF
TRBV5-1,TRBJ2-3,16,CASSVSGAMSSDTQYF
TRBV4-1,TRBJ2-3,16,CASSQSASGSTDTQYF
TRBV3-1,TRBJ1-2,15,CASSQDMRDFNGYTF
TRBV12-3/TRBV12-4,TRBJ1-2,16,CASSPWSNVGGYGYTF
TRBV6-2/TRBV6-3,TRBJ1-3,16,CASSYGGRLTGNTIYF
TRBV2,TRBJ1-4,15,CASNGFVGTNEKLFF
TRBV12-3/TRBV12-4,TRBJ1-6,17,CASSTPGTGGNNSPLHF
TRBV27,TRBJ1-1,14,CASIITGVHTEAFF
TRBV27,TRBJ1-2,17,CASSSFDRAGGAYGYTF
TRBV24-1,TRBJ2-1,16,CATSDRGGRAWNEQFF
TRBV20-1,TRBJ1-2,14,CSAKDRAGNYGYTF
TRBV12-3/TRBV12-4,TRBJ1-2,15,CASSPRTGGWYGYTF
TRBV6-1,TRBJ1-5,14,CASRDGFSNQPQHF
TRBV5-5,TRBJ2-3,16,CASSLVPGTSTDTQYF
TRBV20-1,TRBJ1-4,14,CSASPGRGSEKLFF
TRBV20-1,TRBJ2-4,15,CSAPLTLDAKNIQYF
TRBV6-5,TRBJ2-2,15,CASSYSGGYAGELFF
TRBV5-1,TRBJ2-7,13,CASSSGDAYEQYF
TRBV6-1,TRBJ1-1,14,CASSRGFLGTEAFF
TRBV7-8,TRBJ2-7,17,CASSPDPQGRKGYEQYF
TRBV29-1,TRBJ2-2,15,CSVGGASWNTGELFF
TRBV20-1,TRBJ2-7,13,CSAPGPVSYEQYF
TRBV5-6,TRBJ2-7,16,CASSLEESGVYDEQYF
TRBV3-1,TRBJ2-3,15,CASSRKVERTDTQYF
TRBV5-5,TRBJ2-7,18,CASSLARLAGMGAYEQYF
TRBV7-6,TRBJ2-3,15,CASSLGVVSTDTQYF
TRBV5-1,TRBJ2-2,15,CASSLQQPNTGELFF
TRBV5-1,TRBJ1-2,15,CASRDPGRNYYGYTF
TRBV6-1,TRBJ2-1,18,CASSEGVGRLLSYNEQFF
TRBV12-3/TRBV12-4,TRBJ2-7,14,CASSATRGQYEQYF